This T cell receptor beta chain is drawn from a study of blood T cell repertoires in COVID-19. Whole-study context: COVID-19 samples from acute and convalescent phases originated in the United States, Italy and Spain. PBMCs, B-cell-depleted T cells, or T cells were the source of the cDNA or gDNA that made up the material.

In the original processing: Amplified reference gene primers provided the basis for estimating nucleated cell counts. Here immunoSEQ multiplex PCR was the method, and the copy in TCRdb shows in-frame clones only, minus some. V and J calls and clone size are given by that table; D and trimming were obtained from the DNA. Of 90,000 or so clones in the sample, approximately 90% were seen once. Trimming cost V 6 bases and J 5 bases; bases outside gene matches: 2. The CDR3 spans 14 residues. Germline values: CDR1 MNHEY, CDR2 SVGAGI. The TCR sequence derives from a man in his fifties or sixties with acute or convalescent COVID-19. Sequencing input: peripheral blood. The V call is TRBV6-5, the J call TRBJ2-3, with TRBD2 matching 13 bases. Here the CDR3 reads CASRGTSGVDTQYF. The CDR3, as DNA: TGTGCCAGCAGGGGGACTAGCGGGGTAGATACGCAGTATTTT.